This T cell receptor (beta chain) was identified in a study of cytomegalovirus exposure and HLA in healthy donors. Study-wide points: High sensitivity and specificity were reportedly achieved when the classifier diagnosed cytomegalovirus status. CMV serostatus stood as the only immune exposure information on hand. In all likelihood, a cluster of highly shared sequence variants was a sequencing artifact. Clonal expansion was found to be greater in HLA-associated TCR beta chains than in equally common others in a later analysis.

The study ran its PCR with 60 Vbeta and 13 Jbeta primers. This table comes from immunoSEQ multiplex PCR, and its TCRdb copy is limited to in-frame clones, with some not included. The data show roughly 120,000 clones, 76% seen once. Germline V lookup: CDR1 MNHEY, CDR2 SVGAGI. This CDR3 comprises 16 residues. V was clipped by 2 bases and J by 10 bases; unmatched bases: 7. Comment on this clone: Its antigen is still unknown.

The receptor was derived from a man in his thirties or forties in good health and CMV-seropositive. Sequencing input: PBMCs. The V and J genes are TRBV6-5 and TRBJ2-1; the match to TRBD2 covers 14 bases. The CDR3 bases are TGTGCCAGCAGTTACCCGACTAGCGGGGGGGCCGAGGAGCAGTTCTTC. This codes for CASSYPTSGGAEEQFF.